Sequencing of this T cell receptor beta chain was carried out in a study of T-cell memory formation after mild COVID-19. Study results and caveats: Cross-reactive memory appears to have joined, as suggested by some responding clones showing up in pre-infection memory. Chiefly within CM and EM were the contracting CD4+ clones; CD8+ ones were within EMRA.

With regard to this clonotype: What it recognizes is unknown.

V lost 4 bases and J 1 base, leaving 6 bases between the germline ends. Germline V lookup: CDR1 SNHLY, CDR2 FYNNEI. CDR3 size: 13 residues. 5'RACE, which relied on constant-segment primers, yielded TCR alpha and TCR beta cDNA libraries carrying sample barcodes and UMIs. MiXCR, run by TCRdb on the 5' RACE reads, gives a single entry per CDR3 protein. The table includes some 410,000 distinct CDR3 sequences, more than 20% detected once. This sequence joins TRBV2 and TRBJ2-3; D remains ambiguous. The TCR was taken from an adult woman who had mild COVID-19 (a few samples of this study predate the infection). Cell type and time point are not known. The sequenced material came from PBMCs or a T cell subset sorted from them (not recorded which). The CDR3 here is CASSGYGTDTQYF. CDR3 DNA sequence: TGTGCCAGCAGTGGCTACGGCACAGATACGCAGTATTTT.